This T cell receptor (beta chain) was captured by sequencing in a study of blood T cell repertoires in COVID-19. Overall study: Samples representing acute and convalescent COVID-19 were sourced from the United States, Italy and Spain. T cells, B-cell-depleted T cells, or PBMCs supplied cDNA or gDNA.

Per the authors' pipeline: Estimated nucleated cell counts came from reference gene primer amplification. The assay was immunoSEQ multiplex PCR, and TCRdb's table has in-frame clones only and misses some. V, J and clone size derive from that table, while D and trimming were established from the DNA sequence. The sample lists just over 200,000 clones, 80% occurring once. V dropped 3 bases and J dropped 7 bases, with 12 bases sitting between them. This CDR3 has 13 residues. In germline, CDR1 is SGHAT, CDR2 FQNNGV. Only a few counts were recorded for this clone. The material sequenced was peripheral blood. The chain links TRBV11-2 to TRBJ1-1, with no clear D. The origin of this receptor is a woman aged 70-85 years with acute or convalescent COVID-19. The CDR3 DNA reads as TGTGCCAGCAGCTTGACGGAGGCGAGTGAAGCTTTCTTT. Protein sequence: CASSLTEASEAFF.